The 27 T cell receptor beta chains below were found in one sample sequenced in a study of regulatory and conventional T cells in RAG deficiency. Assay: immunoSEQ multiplex PCR; the TCRdb copy retains only in-frame clones and omits some. The profile shows tens of thousands of clones, 90% to 97% of them singletons. Conventional CD4+ T cells were sorted from blood as CD25-low CD127-high cells. These sequences were also reported in another study, on regulatory T cells. From that report: The primer mix had 52 TRBV and 13 TRBJ primers.

Sequencing was done on a sample of CD25- CD4+ T cells sorted from blood. These receptors all stem from a human donor in good health.

This chain joins TRBV19 and TRBJ2-2; tentative D call: TRBD2 (6 bases). Germline V gives CDR1 LNHDA, CDR2 SQIVND (reference sequence). The CDR3 is made up of 12 amino acids. The V gene lost 7 bases and the J gene lost 11 bases, with 14 bases spanning the gap. CDR3 amino acids: CASIGSGSELFF. CDR3 DNA sequence: TGTGCCAGTATCGGTTCCGGGAGCGAGCTGTTTTTT.

This chain connects TRBV2 to TRBJ2-7; no reliable D call. Germline V gene lookup returns CDR1 SNHLY and CDR2 FYNNEI. This CDR3 spans 14 amino acids. Trimming cost V 5 bases and J 4 bases, with 15 bases left between them. The CDR3 nucleotides are TGTGCCAGCAGTTCACGCCTGGGCCCGTACGAGCAGTACTTC. It codes for CASSSRLGPYEQYF.

The chain combines TRBV9 with TRBJ1-5, with D perhaps matching TRBD1 (5 bases). There are 14 residues in the CDR3. Germline CDR1 and CDR2: SGDLS and YYNGEE. V was clipped by 3 bases and J by 7 bases, with 14 bases between them. CDR3 in amino acids: CASSASSGGQPQHF. CDR3 nucleotides: TGTGCCAGCAGCGCAAGCTCGGGGGGACAGCCCCAGCATTTT.

The chain combines TRBV5-1 with TRBJ1-2, with 9 positions matching TRBD1. CDR3 length: 13 amino acids. Germline V lookup: CDR1 SGHRS, CDR2 YFSETQ. V lost 2 bases and J lost 6; bases outside the gene matches: 2. The CDR3 here is CASSLGTGNGYTF. The CDR3 DNA follows: TGCGCCAGCAGCTTAGGGACAGGGAATGGCTACACCTTC. Together with reference TRBV5-1 and TRBJ1-2, the CDR3 gives the full variable domain: KAGVTQTPRYLIKTRGQQVTLSCSPISGHRSVSWYQQTPGQGLQFLFEYFSETQRNKGNFPGRFSGRQFSNSRSEMNVSTLELGDSALYLCASSLGTGNGYTFGSGTRLTVV.

This clone appeared once. The chain carries TRBV7-3 and TRBJ2-1, with TRBD2 matching over 14 bases. This CDR3 is built from 14 residues. Germline CDR1 is SGHTA and CDR2 is FQGTGA. J lost 7 bases, V lost 8 bases, and 4 bases had no gene match. In nucleotides, the CDR3 is TGTGCCAGCGGGACTAGCGGGAGTAGAAATGAGCAGTTCTTC. Its translation is CASGTSGSRNEQFF.

The chain combines TRBV5-6 with TRBJ2-6, with D unclear. This CDR3 is built from 16 residues. Trimming cost V 2 bases and J 2 bases, with 11 bases left between them. Germline CDR1 is SGHDT and CDR2 is YYEEEE. The CDR3 protein is CASSLVGSTGANVLTF. The CDR3 DNA follows: TGTGCCAGCAGCTTAGTTGGCAGTACTGGGGCCAACGTCCTGACTTTC.

The sample holds one count of this clone. J is TRBJ1-3 and V is TRBV30, with a possible D match to TRBD1 (6 bases). The CDR3 consists of 11 residues. The germline gives CDR1 GTSNPN, CDR2 SVGIG (reference sequence). V gave up 4 bases and J gave up 7 bases, with 8 bases separating them. CDR3 nucleotides: TGTGCCTGGAACAGGGTGAACACCATATATTTT. This gives the protein CAWNRVNTIYF.

The chain uses TRBV28 and TRBJ2-6; TRBD2 matches 7 bases. V shed 7 bases and J 1 base; nucleotides not matched to a gene: 4. Germline loops: CDR1 MDHEN, CDR2 SYDVKM. This CDR3 comprises 15 residues. CDR3 in amino acids: CASNPGGSGANVLTF. The DNA for the CDR3 is TGTGCCAGCAACCCCGGGGGGTCTGGGGCCAACGTCCTGACTTTC. Together with reference TRBV28 and TRBJ2-6, the CDR3 gives the full variable domain: DVKVTQSSRYLVKRTGEKVFLECVQDMDHENMFWYRQDPGLGLRLIYFSYDVKMKEKGDIPEGYSVSREKKERFSLILESASTNQTSMYLCASNPGGSGANVLTFGAGSRLTVL.

Notes on this clone: Other DNA sequences in the sample encode the same CDR3. The CDR3 spells CASSPDRNYGYTF. The CDR3, as DNA: TGCGCCAGCAGCCCAGACAGGAACTATGGCTACACCTTC. The gene calls are TRBV5-1 and TRBJ1-2, with D maybe TRBD1 (6 bases). This CDR3 is 13 amino acids long. The germline V gene encodes CDR1 SGHRS and CDR2 YFSETQ. V lost 4 bases and J 2 bases, leaving 9 bases between the germline ends.

The V call is TRBV11-2, the J call TRBJ2-5; tentative D call: TRBD2 (7 bases). V gave up 2 bases and J gave up 7 bases, with 29 bases separating them. Germline loops: CDR1 SGHAT, CDR2 FQNNGV. The CDR3 is made up of 19 amino acids. This CDR3 reads CASSLFVGIGGPKPGTQYF. The CDR3 region has the DNA TGTGCCAGCAGCTTATTCGTCGGGATCGGGGGGCCCAAGCCAGGGACCCAGTACTTC.

This chain uses TRBV18 with TRBJ1-2, with TRBD1 matching 7 bases. Germline V gene sequence: CDR1 KGHSH, CDR2 LQKENI. CDR3 length: 14 residues. The V segment lost 3 bases and the J segment 6 bases; nucleotides outside the gene matches: 7. The CDR3 protein is CASSPGQTTDGYTF. CDR3 coding DNA: TGTGCCAGCTCACCGGGACAGACGACCGATGGCTACACCTTC.

This chain joins TRBV6-5 and TRBJ2-3, with TRBD2 matching over 11 bases. This CDR3 region has 15 residues. CDR1 MNHEY and CDR2 SVGAGI come from the germline V gene. V lost 7 bases to trimming and J lost 2 bases; unmatched junction nucleotides: 5. CDR3 sequence (DNA): TGTGCCAGCACCTATAGCGGGGGGGACACAGATACGCAGTATTTT. It specifies CASTYSGGDTDTQYF.

The rearrangement uses TRBV5-5 and TRBJ1-1; a weak D match, TRBD1 (6 bases). The CDR3 covers 15 residues. The V end was cut by 3 bases, the J end by 5 bases, with 17 bases between. From germline, CDR1 is SGHKS and CDR2 YYEKEE (reference sequence). The CDR3 DNA reads TGTGCCAGCAGCTCGTACAGGGCGCAGGGGACTGAAGCTTTCTTT. As protein: CASSSYRAQGTEAFF.

This chain connects TRBV11-3 to TRBJ2-1, with TRBD2 matching 7 bases. The CDR3 spans 17 residues. V shed 2 bases and J 3 bases; nucleotides not matched to a gene: 10. Germline V gene data show CDR1 as SGHNT and CDR2 as YENEEA. In DNA form, the CDR3 reads TGTGCCAGCAGCTTAACCCGGACTAGTTCTCTCTACAATGAGCAGTTCTTC. Amino acid sequence: CASSLTRTSSLYNEQFF.

The rearrangement joins TRBV19 to TRBJ1-4; no clear D. The germline CDR1 and CDR2 sequences are LNHDA and SQIVND (reference sequence). V was clipped by 7 bases and J by 1 base, with 13 bases between them. The CDR3 spans 15 residues. The CDR3 reads CASTHGGLTNEKLFF. The CDR3 nucleotides are TGTGCCAGTACTCACGGCGGCCTAACTAATGAAAAACTGTTTTTT.

Here the CDR3 reads CASSLAALTPILYTF. DNA of the CDR3: TGTGCCAGCAGCTTGGCCGCATTAACTCCCATCCTCTACACCTTC. The chain carries TRBV5-8 and TRBJ1-2; D uncertain. Deletions cut 0 bases from V and 10 bases from J, with 19 bases between. Germline V lookup: CDR1 SGHTS, CDR2 YDEGEE. CDR3 length equals 15 residues.

This clone was recorded once. This chain links TRBV5-6 with TRBJ1-1; TRBD1 matches 9 bases. This CDR3 region has 18 residues. J was trimmed by 5 bases and V by 3 bases; bases with no gene match: 17. Germline loops: CDR1 SGHDT, CDR2 YYEEEE. The CDR3 loop reads CASSSLRTGEKRKTEAFF. CDR3 sequence (DNA): TGTGCCAGCAGCTCGTTACGGACAGGGGAAAAGCGCAAGACTGAAGCTTTCTTT.

This clone was observed once. The rearrangement links TRBV7-6 to TRBJ1-3; D gene unclear. The germline V and J ends were trimmed by 4 bases and 1 base, with 5 bases remaining between them. CDR1 SGHVS and CDR2 FNYEAQ come from the germline V gene. The CDR3 is 13 residues long. In DNA, the CDR3 is TGTGCCAGCAGCTCCCGTTCTGGAAACACCATATATTTT. This translates into CASSSRSGNTIYF. The variable domain in full, completed from reference TRBV7-6 and TRBJ1-3, reads GAGVSQSPRYKVTKRGQDVALRCDPISGHVSLYWYRQALGQGPEFLTYFNYEAQQDKSGLPNDRFSAERPEGSISTLTIQRTEQRDSAMYRCASSSRSGNTIYFGEGSWLTVV.

CDR3 loop: CASSFRGAANEKLFF. In DNA form, the CDR3 reads TGTGCCAGCAGCTTCAGGGGTGCGGCTAATGAAAAACTGTTTTTT. The V and J genes are TRBV7-9 and TRBJ1-4; perhaps TRBD1 as D (6 bases). Between the trimmed V and J ends, which lost 3 bases and 3 bases, there was a span of 11 bases. The CDR3 extends over 15 amino acids. Germline V gene lookup returns CDR1 SEHNR and CDR2 FQNEAQ (reference sequence).

The gene calls are TRBV9 and TRBJ2-1, with D perhaps TRBD2 (5 bases). V lost 0 bases and J lost 0, with 10 bases in between. In germline, CDR1 is SGDLS, CDR2 YYNGEE. CDR3 length equals 16 residues. CDR3 DNA: TGTGCCAGCAGCGTAGGTGTGGGGAGCTCCTACAATGAGCAGTTCTTC. It specifies CASSVGVGSSYNEQFF.

V is TRBV5-1 and J is TRBJ1-1; a possible D gene is TRBD1 (5 bases). This CDR3 spans 16 amino acids. Germline CDR1 reads SGHRS; CDR2 reads YFSETQ. Trimming stripped 0 bases from V and 5 bases from J, with 17 bases between. CDR3 loop: CASSLERGWSGTEAFF. The DNA for the CDR3 is TGCGCCAGCAGCTTGGAACGGGGGTGGAGTGGGACTGAAGCTTTCTTT.

The rearrangement joins TRBV19 to TRBJ1-5; 9 bases agree with TRBD1. The V segment lost 4 bases and the J segment 5 bases; nucleotides outside the gene matches: 9. CDR3 size: 16 residues. Germline V gene lookup returns CDR1 LNHDA and CDR2 SQIVND (reference sequence). In nucleotides, the CDR3 is TGTGCCAGTAGTAACAACAGGGGGCGCGGGGATCAGCCCCAGCATTTT. This encodes CASSNNRGRGDQPQHF. The variable domain in full, completed from reference TRBV19 and TRBJ1-5, reads DGGITQSPKYLFRKEGQNVTLSCEQNLNHDAMYWYRQDPGQGLRLIYYSQIVNDFQKGDIAEGYSVSREKKESFPLTVTSAQKNPTAFYLCASSNNRGRGDQPQHFGDGTRLSIL.

The chain has TRBV4-1 and TRBJ1-1, with 7 bases matching TRBD1. V lost 3 bases, J lost 3 bases, and 10 bases stayed unmatched. The CDR3 has 16 amino acids. Per the germline V gene, CDR1 is MGHRA and CDR2 is YSYEKL. The CDR3 loop reads CASSQGNRGPYTEAFF. As DNA, the CDR3 is TGCGCCAGCAGCCAGGGGAACAGGGGCCCTTACACTGAAGCTTTCTTT.

V and J are TRBV30 and TRBJ2-2, with TRBD1 matching over 7 bases. Germline CDR1 reads GTSNPN; CDR2 reads SVGIG (reference sequence). Trimming cost V 2 bases and J 6 bases; bases outside gene matches: 3. This CDR3 is built from 13 residues. The CDR3 nucleotides are TGTGCCTGGAGTCCCGACAGGGCCGGGGAGCTGTTTTTT. This codes for CAWSPDRAGELFF.

This clone was detected once. The chain carries TRBV11-2 and TRBJ2-5; D perhaps matches TRBD2 (5 bases). V shed 0 bases and J shed 7 bases, with 15 bases lying between them. This CDR3 spans 15 amino acids. Germline V lookup: CDR1 SGHAT, CDR2 FQNNGV. The CDR3 protein is CASSLDIGVAVTQYF. CDR3 bases: TGTGCCAGCAGCTTAGACATCGGGGTAGCAGTGACCCAGTACTTC.

The gene calls are TRBV7-6 and TRBJ1-3; D gene uncertain. Trimming shortened V by 4 bases and J by 4 bases, and 8 bases separated the two germline ends. This CDR3 is built from 13 residues. Germline CDR1 SGHVS, CDR2 FNYEAQ. The CDR3 DNA sequence: TGTGCCAGCAGCTCAGGAGGGGGAAACACCATATATTTT. It translates to CASSSGGGNTIYF.

This clone was picked up one time. J is TRBJ1-3 and V is TRBV30; tentative D call: TRBD1 (5 bases). The CDR3 is 15 amino acids. The V gene's germline CDR1 is GTSNPN and CDR2 SVGIG (reference sequence). The ends were cut back, 3 bases at V and 0 bases at J, with 12 bases in the middle. Here the CDR3 DNA reads TGTGCCTGGAGGATAGACAGTATCTCTGGAAACACCATATATTTT. Protein product: CAWRIDSISGNTIYF.